A single sample is the source of the 25 T cell receptor beta chains below, sequenced in a study of T-cell memory formation after mild COVID-19 (dated by TCRdb to the early 2020s). Library preparation was by 5' RACE. For sequencing, an Illumina NovaSeq 6000 was employed. The raw public data were reprocessed by TCRdb itself: fastp quality trimming at Q25, MiXCR clonotype calling, in-frame beta chains only. Records with the same CDR3 protein are collapsed into one entry carrying the most frequent genes and DNA. This sample comprises approximately 350,000 distinct CDR3 sequences, 25% to 30% of them detected only once. Jointly, the top ten make up roughly 13% of the sample. Input material: PBMCs or a T cell subset sorted from them (not recorded which). These receptors all come from an adult woman who had mild COVID-19 (a few samples of this study predate the infection). The sample titles of this study are shuffled in the database, so cell type and time point are left out; the donor was told from shared clones.

This chain links TRBV19 with TRBJ2-1; 12 nucleotides agree with TRBD2. V was clipped by 7 bases and J by 5 bases; unmatched bases: 9. The germline gives CDR1 LNHDA, CDR2 SQIVND (reference sequence). CDR3 length: 16 amino acids. This chain's CDR3 is CASNLAGGNTNNEQFF. The CDR3 nucleotides are TGTGCCAGTAATCTAGCGGGGGGGAATACAAACAATGAGCAGTTCTTC. The full variable domain, completed using reference TRBV19 and TRBJ2-1, is DGGITQSPKYLFRKEGQNVTLSCEQNLNHDAMYWYRQDPGQGLRLIYYSQIVNDFQKGDIAEGYSVSREKKESFPLTVTSAQKNPTAFYLCASNLAGGNTNNEQFFGPGTRLTVL.

The CDR3: CASQGDEKLFF. DNA for the CDR3: TGTGCCAGCCAGGGGGATGAAAAACTGTTTTTT. The V call is TRBV19, the J call TRBJ1-4; 7 nucleotides align to TRBD1. Germline trimming cut 9 bases from V and 6 bases from J; bases unmatched to any gene: 1. This CDR3 contains 11 residues. Germline V gives CDR1 LNHDA, CDR2 SQIVND (reference sequence).

The CDR3 DNA follows: TGTGCCAGCAGCTTTAGGCCGCTAGCGGGAGGCACAGATACGCAGTATTTT. It encodes CASSFRPLAGGTDTQYF. J is TRBJ2-3 and V is TRBV7-2; 10 nucleotides line up with TRBD2. The V and J ends lost 3 bases and 1 base, in that order; junction bases with no gene match: 7. This CDR3 has 17 amino acids. Germline V lookup: CDR1 SGHTA, CDR2 FQGNSA.

This clonotype was detected a few times. The rearrangement joins TRBV12-3 or TRBV12-4 to TRBJ2-7, with D possibly TRBD2 on 5 matching bases. The V end was cut by 1 base, the J end by 0 bases, with 10 bases between. This CDR3 spans 15 amino acids. Here the CDR3 DNA reads TGTGCCAGCAGTTTAGATCCGGGGAGCTCCTACGAGCAGTACTTC. The encoded protein is CASSLDPGSSYEQYF.

The count of this clonotype is one. The chain links TRBV11-2 to TRBJ2-3; the D gene is possibly TRBD2 (5 bases). Trimming took off 5 bases at V and 3 bases at J, with 12 bases between the two ends. CDR3 length equals 14 residues. Germline values: CDR1 SGHAT, CDR2 FQNNGV. CDR3 in amino acids: CASSKGGPTDTQYF. For the CDR3, the DNA is TGTGCCAGCAGCAAAGGAGGACCAACAGATACGCAGTATTTT.

The CDR3 region has the DNA TGTGCCAGCAGAACAGGGTACCAAGAGACCCAGTACTTC. It yields the protein CASRTGYQETQYF. The rearrangement links TRBV28 to TRBJ2-5; maybe TRBD1 (6 bases). The germline V and J ends were trimmed by 6 bases and 0 bases, with 8 bases remaining between them. This CDR3 comprises 13 residues. CDR1 and CDR2 (germline): MDHEN, SYDVKM.

This clonotype was seen only a few times. The rearrangement joins TRBV15 to TRBJ2-7; maybe TRBD2 (7 bases). The V end lost 4 bases, the J end lost 4 bases, and 17 bases lay between the germline ends. Germline V gene sequence: CDR1 LNHNV, CDR2 YYDKDF (reference sequence). The CDR3 is 15 residues long. The DNA for the CDR3 is TGTGCCACCAGCAACAGGGAGCGGGGTCGTTACGAGCAGTACTTC. This sequence encodes CATSNRERGRYEQYF. The variable domain in full, with the rest retrieved from reference TRBV15 and TRBJ2-7, is DAMVIQNPRYQVTQFGKPVTLSCSQTLNHNVMYWYQQKSSQAPKLLFHYYDKDFNNEADTPDNFQSRRPNTSFCFLDIRSPGLGDTAMYLCATSNRERGRYEQYFGPGTRLTVT.

The chain uses TRBV3-1 and TRBJ1-1; 9 bases map to TRBD1. Trimming removed 3 bases from V and 1 base from J; junction bases left unmatched: 3. CDR3 length: 15 amino acids. Germline loops: CDR1 LGHDT, CDR2 YNNKEL (reference sequence). CDR3 nucleotides: TGTGCCAGCAGCCAGGGGACAGGGCAGAACACTGAAGCTTTCTTT. Amino acids: CASSQGTGQNTEAFF. Together with reference TRBV3-1 and TRBJ1-1, the CDR3 gives the full variable domain: DTAVSQTPKYLVTQMGNDKSIKCEQNLGHDTMYWYKQDSKKFLKIMFSYNNKELIINETVPNRFSPKSPDKAHLNLHINSLELGDSAVYFCASSQGTGQNTEAFFGQGTRLTVV.

The chain links TRBV5-1 to TRBJ1-2, with 8 nucleotides matching TRBD1. The junction had 11 bases not matched to a gene; V was cut back by 4 bases and J by 3 bases. The CDR3 has 16 amino acids. The germline CDR1 and CDR2 sequences are SGHRS and YFSETQ. The CDR3 loop is CASSAGGTGAYYGYTF. For the CDR3, the DNA is TGCGCCAGCAGCGCGGGAGGGACAGGAGCGTACTATGGCTACACCTTC. The variable domain in full, completed from reference TRBV5-1 and TRBJ1-2, reads KAGVTQTPRYLIKTRGQQVTLSCSPISGHRSVSWYQQTPGQGLQFLFEYFSETQRNKGNFPGRFSGRQFSNSRSEMNVSTLELGDSALYLCASSAGGTGAYYGYTFGSGTRLTVV.

This clonotype was seen a few times. The rearrangement joins TRBV20-1 to TRBJ2-4; no reliable D call. This CDR3 is built from 13 residues. CDR1 DFQATT and CDR2 SNEGSKA come from the germline V gene (reference sequence). The V and J ends lost 1 base and 5 bases respectively, with 9 bases between them. The CDR3 coding sequence is TGCAGTGCTAGAGGTCTTCCCCAAAACATTCAGTACTTC. Its translation is CSARGLPQNIQYF.

This clonotype has only a few counts. The chain carries TRBV6-5 and TRBJ2-7, with 7 nucleotides matching TRBD2. From germline, CDR1 is MNHEY and CDR2 SVGAGI. The CDR3 length is 15 residues. The trim removed 9 bases at V and 2 bases at J, leaving 13 bases unmatched. CDR3 sequence reads: CARTHRRERPYEQYF. The CDR3 DNA sequence: TGTGCCAGAACTCATAGGCGGGAGAGACCCTACGAGCAGTACTTC.

This sequence joins TRBV5-1 and TRBJ2-5; D is undetermined. There are 15 residues in the CDR3. The V gene lost 5 bases and the J gene lost 4 bases, with 18 bases spanning the gap. Germline V gene data show CDR1 as SGHRS and CDR2 as YFSETQ. The CDR3 bases are TGCGCCAGCAGTTTTGGCGGTACACAACTAGAGACCCAGTACTTC. Its translation is CASSFGGTQLETQYF.

The V gene is TRBV6-5, the J gene TRBJ2-7; D might be TRBD2 (7 bases). Germline V gene lookup returns CDR1 MNHEY and CDR2 SVGAGI. CDR3 length: 13 amino acids. Trimming took 6 bases from V and 0 from J, leaving 9 bases between them. CDR3 nucleotides: TGTGCCAGCAGAAGGGGGGGCTCCTACGAGCAGTACTTC. Translating gives CASRRGGSYEQYF.

The rearrangement links TRBV25-1 to TRBJ2-2; possible D gene TRBD1, 6 bases. This CDR3 has 15 residues. CDR1 MGHDK and CDR2 SYGVNS come from the germline V gene. Trimming stripped 10 bases from V and 1 base from J, with 16 bases between. CDR3: CATLRTAQNTGELFF. DNA for the CDR3: TGTGCCACCCTGAGGACAGCCCAGAACACCGGGGAGCTGTTTTTT. Drawing the rest from reference TRBV25-1 and TRBJ2-2, the complete variable domain is EADIYQTPRYLVIGTGKKITLECSQTMGHDKMYWYQQDPGMELHLIHYSYGVNSTEKGDLSSESTVSRIRTEHFPLTLESARPSHTSQYLCATLRTAQNTGELFFGEGSRLTVL.

V and J are TRBV19 and TRBJ1-1; tentative D call: TRBD1 (6 bases). Germline CDR1 reads LNHDA; CDR2 reads SQIVND (reference sequence). CDR3 size: 15 residues. Trimming left V 4 bases short and J 4 bases short, with 16 bases between. The DNA of the CDR3 is TGTGCCAGTAGTAGTCTACAGGGATGGCGCACTGAAGCTTTCTTT. It is translated as CASSSLQGWRTEAFF.

In its sample, this clonotype was seen a few times. This chain connects TRBV2 to TRBJ2-1, with D unresolved. The V gene's germline CDR1 is SNHLY and CDR2 FYNNEI. With 3 bases removed from V and 10 bases from J, the gap between germline ends came to 13 bases. The CDR3 is 13 amino acids. The CDR3 region is CASSDSPLLEQFF. CDR3 in DNA: TGTGCCAGCAGTGATAGCCCCTTATTGGAGCAGTTCTTC.

V is TRBV2 and J is TRBJ2-3; 8 bases map to TRBD2. V was pared by 8 bases and J by 1 base, with 2 bases of the junction left unmatched. This CDR3 spans 13 amino acids. CDR1 is SNHLY, CDR2 FYNNEI, per germline. Written as DNA, the CDR3 is TGTGCCAGCTCGACTAGCGGCACAGATACGCAGTATTTT. The encoded protein is CASSTSGTDTQYF.

In its sample, this clonotype was seen a few times. V and J are TRBV7-2 and TRBJ2-3; D might be TRBD1 or TRBD2, each matching 5 bases. This CDR3 has 12 residues. CDR1 and CDR2 (germline): SGHTA, FQGNSA. Trimming stripped 5 bases from V and 11 bases from J, with 14 bases between. CDR3 bases: TGTGCCAGCAGCGCAAGGGGACGGGGGCAGTATTTT. Encoded protein: CASSARGRGQYF.

This clonotype has more than one count but fewer than ten. The chain uses TRBV20-1 and TRBJ2-7, with a possible D match to TRBD2 (5 bases). The CDR3 is 13 residues long. Trimming stripped 0 bases from V and 5 bases from J, with 11 bases between. CDR1 is DFQATT, CDR2 SNEGSKA, per germline (reference sequence). The CDR3 protein is CSARDLGEHEQYF. In DNA form, the CDR3 reads TGCAGTGCTAGAGATCTGGGAGAGCACGAGCAGTACTTC.

The chain employs TRBV20-1 and TRBJ1-3; D is possibly TRBD1 (5 bases). Germline V gives CDR1 DFQATT, CDR2 SNEGSKA (reference sequence). The V end was cut by 3 bases, the J end by 3 bases, with 9 bases between. CDR3 length: 13 amino acids. DNA of the CDR3: TGCAGTGCTAGCAGGGAAAGTGGAAACACCATATATTTT. It translates to CSASRESGNTIYF.

V gene TRBV7-8 combines with J gene TRBJ2-7, with D perhaps TRBD2 (5 bases). This CDR3 spans 14 amino acids. Trimming removed 3 bases from V and 3 bases from J, with 12 bases in between. CDR1 is SGHVS and CDR2 is FQNEAQ in the germline V gene. The CDR3: CASSFGVGDYEQYF. As DNA, the CDR3 is TGTGCCAGCAGCTTCGGGGTCGGGGACTACGAGCAGTACTTC.

This clonotype was seen only a few times. The V call is TRBV29-1, the J call TRBJ2-5, with D maybe TRBD1 (5 bases). Germline V gives CDR1 SQVTM, CDR2 ANQGSEA. This CDR3 is 14 amino acids long. The V end was cut by 6 bases, the J end by 0 bases, with 14 bases between. In DNA, the CDR3 is TGCAGCGTCGAACCTGCAGGGTACCAAGAGACCCAGTACTTC. It translates to CSVEPAGYQETQYF.

The J gene is TRBJ2-5, the V gene TRBV29-1; D ambiguous. V lost 1 base and J lost 7, with 13 bases in between. The CDR3 loop spans 13 amino acids. The V gene's germline CDR1 is SQVTM and CDR2 ANQGSEA. CDR3 in DNA: TGCAGCGTTGAAGGGCGTGACCTTGGGACCCAGTACTTC. Translating it yields CSVEGRDLGTQYF.

In nucleotides, the CDR3 is TGCGCCAGCAGCTTGGAAGCGGGTTACTACGAGCAGTACTTC. It is translated as CASSLEAGYYEQYF. The genes are TRBV5-1 and TRBJ2-7; a weak D match, TRBD2 (6 bases). The CDR3 spans 14 residues. Germline loops: CDR1 SGHRS, CDR2 YFSETQ. V gave up 0 bases and J gave up 3 bases, with 10 bases separating them.

The chain combines TRBV7-8 with TRBJ2-7; D tentatively reads TRBD1 or TRBD2 (5 bases each). The V and J ends lost 5 bases and 4 bases respectively, with 18 bases between them. CDR1 and CDR2 from the germline V gene are SGHVS and FQNEAQ. The CDR3 length is 15 residues. DNA of the CDR3: TGTGCCAGCAGCCCCGGGGCAGGGTTCGCATACGAGCAGTACTTC. The encoded protein is CASSPGAGFAYEQYF.